Listed below are T cell receptor beta chains from one sample, sequenced in a study of T-cell reconstitution after alpha-beta-depleted transplantation in children. Each CDR3 protein gets one entry after TCRdb re-called the PCR reads with MiXCR. The table records a few hundred thousand distinct CDR3 sequences, over 10% of them present only once. The sample here was PBMCs, mostly from graft donor cells, taken 360 days after TCRalphabeta/CD19-depleted stem cell transplant. These receptors all come from a male patient younger than 18 who had a stem cell transplant for acute myeloid leukemia, so the T cells may come from the graft donor. The CDR3 runs from the conserved cysteine through the conserved F or W. D genes are given only for firm matches. Part of the rows lack a size; the others show once, few, many or a class for expanded clones.

>TRBV28|-|TRBJ2-1|-
CASSFGFSYNEQFF
TGTGCCAGCAGTTTTGGATTTTCCTACAATGAGCAGTTCTTC
>TRBV9|TRBD2|TRBJ2-7|few
CASSETPSGGQYF
TGTGCCAGCAGCGAGACCCCGTCGGGGGGGCAGTACTTC
>TRBV11-1|TRBD2|TRBJ2-1|-
CASSLGPPRRLAGHNEQFF
TGTGCCAGCAGCTTAGGTCCACCGAGAAGACTAGCGGGACACAATGAGCAGTTCTTC
>TRBV6-2/TRBV6-3|TRBD1|TRBJ2-3|few
CASKRTGSTDTQYF
TGTGCCAGCAAACGGACAGGGAGCACAGATACGCAGTATTTT
>TRBV7-8|-|TRBJ1-1|-
CASSLGVSQAFF
TGTGCCAGCAGCTTAGGGGTATCTCAAGCTTTCTTT
>TRBV5-1|-|TRBJ1-2|-
CASSLFQLDGYTF
TGCGCCAGCAGCTTGTTTCAGTTAGATGGCTACACCTTC
>TRBV11-3|TRBD2|TRBJ2-1|-
CASSLDFGPSGEQFF
TGTGCCAGCAGCTTAGATTTCGGGCCTAGCGGTGAGCAGTTCTTC
>TRBV20-1|-|TRBJ1-1|many
CSARSDRPDEAFF
TGCAGTGCTAGGAGTGACAGGCCGGATGAAGCTTTCTTT
>TRBV20-1|TRBD2|TRBJ2-5|few
CSARVPLAGVLQETQYF
TGCAGTGCTAGAGTTCCACTAGCGGGAGTATTACAAGAGACCCAGTACTTC
>TRBV6-2/TRBV6-3|TRBD2|TRBJ2-1|many
CASSPSGRSASYNEQFF
TGTGCCAGCAGTCCCAGCGGGAGGTCGGCTTCCTACAATGAGCAGTTCTTC
>TRBV5-5|TRBD1|TRBJ2-7|-
CASSPTPGQGSEQYF
TGTGCCAGCAGCCCGACCCCGGGACAGGGATCCGAGCAGTACTTC
>TRBV7-6|TRBD1|TRBJ2-1|many
CASSLPSPGTGLLYNEQFF
TGTGCCAGCAGCTTACCCAGCCCCGGGACAGGACTACTTTACAATGAGCAGTTCTTC
>TRBV7-9|TRBD1|TRBJ2-7|many
CASSYTGGYEQYF
TGTGCCAGCAGCTATACAGGGGGCTACGAGCAGTACTTC
>TRBV9|TRBD2|TRBJ2-1|-
CASSVAGGLAGGNEQFF
TGTGCCAGCAGCGTAGCTGGGGGCCTAGCGGGAGGGAATGAGCAGTTCTTC
>TRBV28|TRBD1|TRBJ2-7|many
CASSFSMGQGISYEQYF
TGTGCCAGCAGTTTTAGTATGGGACAGGGAATCTCCTACGAGCAGTACTTC
>TRBV6-5|TRBD2|TRBJ2-5|few
CASSYSMASGRVETQYF
TGTGCCAGCAGTTACTCGATGGCTAGCGGGAGAGTAGAGACCCAGTACTTC
>TRBV5-1|-|TRBJ2-2|-
CASSPGLRPSPGELFF
TGCGCCAGCAGCCCGGGACTCAGACCTTCCCCCGGGGAGCTGTTTTTT
>TRBV27|-|TRBJ2-7|-
CASSPIPPRPYEQYF
TGTGCCAGCAGCCCAATACCCCCAAGACCCTACGAGCAGTACTTC
>TRBV4-3|-|TRBJ2-1|-
CASSQDWAGTYNEQFF
TGCGCCAGCAGCCAAGATTGGGCGGGAACCTACAATGAGCAGTTCTTC
>TRBV5-1|TRBD1|TRBJ2-5|once
CASSLAAQGLETQYF
TGCGCCAGCAGCTTGGCCGCACAGGGGCTGGAGACCCAGTACTTC
>TRBV29-1|-|TRBJ2-7|-
CSALGARSPLSSYEQYF
TGCAGCGCTTTGGGGGCGCGATCACCCTTGAGCTCCTACGAGCAGTACTTC
>TRBV18|-|TRBJ2-5|few
CASSAVAGETQYF
TGTGCCAGCTCGGCCGTGGCAGGGGAGACCCAGTACTTC
>TRBV7-6|-|TRBJ2-4|many
CASSFPRGDKNIQYF
TGTGCCAGCAGCTTCCCCAGGGGAGACAAAAACATTCAGTACTTC
>TRBV20-1|TRBD1|TRBJ2-6|-
CSANEGQAGSGANVLTF
TGCAGTGCCAACGAGGGACAGGCCGGATCTGGGGCCAACGTCCTGACTTTC
>TRBV29-1|-|TRBJ1-2|-
CSALPTTTNYGYTF
TGCAGCGCCCTACCAACGACAACTAACTATGGCTACACCTTC
>TRBV11-2|TRBD2|TRBJ2-2|many
CATGGFIGLAGTGELFF
TGTGCCACCGGGGGCTTTATTGGACTAGCGGGTACCGGGGAGCTGTTTTTT
>TRBV30|-|TRBJ2-3|-
CAWSEQRSTDTQYF
TGTGCCTGGAGTGAGCAGCGAAGCACAGATACGCAGTATTTT
>TRBV7-2|TRBD2|TRBJ2-2|-
CASSSIRGRTGELFF
TGTGCCAGCAGCTCTATTCGCGGGAGAACCGGGGAGCTGTTTTTT
>TRBV7-9|-|TRBJ2-7|few
CASSFVADEQYF
TGTGCCAGCAGCTTCGTTGCTGACGAGCAGTACTTC
>TRBV6-2/TRBV6-3|TRBD2|TRBJ2-4|few
CASSYSATSGSGDKNIQYF
TGTGCCAGCAGTTACTCGGCAACTAGCGGGAGCGGAGACAAAAACATTCAGTACTTC
>TRBV5-6|TRBD1|TRBJ1-5|few
CASSLLQGAERQPQHF
TGTGCCAGCAGCTTGTTACAGGGGGCAGAACGTCAGCCCCAGCATTTT
>TRBV28|-|TRBJ2-7|many
CASSPGQYEQYF
TGTGCCAGCAGTCCCGGGCAGTACGAGCAGTACTTC
>TRBV10-3|TRBD1|TRBJ2-3|-
CAINIGQGTDTQYF
TGTGCCATCAACATAGGACAGGGCACAGATACGCAGTATTTT
>TRBV4-3|-|TRBJ2-7|few
CASSQQLAYEQYF
TGCGCCAGCAGCCAGCAGTTAGCCTACGAGCAGTACTTC
>TRBV28|-|TRBJ2-7|many
CASSPDTFLSYEQYF
TGTGCCAGCAGTCCGGACACATTCCTGTCCTACGAGCAGTACTTC
>TRBV12-3/TRBV12-4|TRBD1|TRBJ1-5|-
CASSPSGTGYQPQHF
TGTGCCAGCAGCCCATCCGGGACAGGATATCAGCCCCAGCATTTT
>TRBV12-3/TRBV12-4|TRBD2|TRBJ2-1|-
CASSPRTSGGIHEQFF
TGTGCCAGCAGTCCCCGGACTAGCGGGGGAATCCATGAGCAGTTCTTC
>TRBV7-8|-|TRBJ2-6|-
CASSTGQRKLSGANVLTF
TGTGCCAGCAGCACTGGACAGAGAAAACTCTCTGGGGCCAACGTCCTGACTTTC
>TRBV9|-|TRBJ2-1|few
CASSSSGTLYNEQFF
TGTGCCAGCAGCTCTTCCGGGACACTTTACAATGAGCAGTTCTTC
>TRBV29-1|-|TRBJ2-2|many
CSVRRSTNTGELFF
TGCAGCGTGCGACGATCTACGAACACCGGGGAGCTGTTTTTT
>TRBV28|-|TRBJ1-1|few
CASSSPRTVNTEAFF
TGTGCCAGCAGTTCCCCCCGGACGGTGAACACTGAAGCTTTCTTT
>TRBV7-2|-|TRBJ2-5|-
CASSLWQGGKETQYF
TGTGCCAGCAGCCTTTGGCAGGGTGGTAAAGAGACCCAGTACTTC
>TRBV4-2|-|TRBJ2-7|once
CASSQEADLGYEQYF
TGTGCCAGCAGCCAAGAGGCAGACCTAGGCTACGAGCAGTACTTC
>TRBV15|-|TRBJ2-5|many
CATSRDQWFQETQYF
TGTGCCACCAGCAGAGATCAGTGGTTTCAAGAGACCCAGTACTTC
>TRBV5-6|-|TRBJ2-5|many
CASSLEGGPETQYF
TGTGCCAGCAGCTTGGAAGGGGGGCCGGAGACCCAGTACTTC
>TRBV7-9|-|TRBJ2-6|many
CASRVPEATGANVLTF
TGTGCCAGCAGGGTCCCCGAGGCGACAGGGGCCAACGTCCTGACTTTC
>TRBV7-8|TRBD1|TRBJ2-7|few
CASSRSEGASYEQYF
TGTGCCAGCAGCCGTAGTGAGGGGGCCTCCTACGAGCAGTACTTC
>TRBV10-3|-|TRBJ2-3|-
CAISERETDTQYF
TGTGCCATCAGTGAAAGGGAAACAGATACGCAGTATTTT
>TRBV27|TRBD1|TRBJ2-7|few
CASSPSRQGNYEQYF
TGTGCCAGCAGTCCATCCCGACAGGGCAACTACGAGCAGTACTTC
>TRBV29-1|TRBD1|TRBJ2-1|many
CSVEDPGGNEQFF
TGCAGCGTTGAAGACCCAGGGGGCAATGAGCAGTTCTTC
>TRBV2|-|TRBJ2-3|-
CASGSTGTYTTDTQYF
TGTGCCAGCGGCTCCACCGGGACTTATACTACAGATACGCAGTATTTT